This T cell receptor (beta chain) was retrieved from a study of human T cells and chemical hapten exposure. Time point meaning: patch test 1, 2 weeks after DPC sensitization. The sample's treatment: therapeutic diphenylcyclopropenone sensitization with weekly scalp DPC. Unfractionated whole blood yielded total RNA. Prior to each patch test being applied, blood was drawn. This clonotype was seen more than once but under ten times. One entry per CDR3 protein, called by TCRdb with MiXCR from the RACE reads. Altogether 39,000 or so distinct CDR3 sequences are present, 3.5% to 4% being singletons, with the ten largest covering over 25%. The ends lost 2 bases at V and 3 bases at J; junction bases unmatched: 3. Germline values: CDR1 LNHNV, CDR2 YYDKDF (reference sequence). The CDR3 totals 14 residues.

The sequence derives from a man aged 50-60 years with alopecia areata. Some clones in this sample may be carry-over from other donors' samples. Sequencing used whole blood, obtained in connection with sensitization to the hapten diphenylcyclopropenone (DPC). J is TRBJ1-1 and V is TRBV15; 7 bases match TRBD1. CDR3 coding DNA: TGTGCCACCAGCAGATCAGGACAGGACACTGAAGCTTTCTTT. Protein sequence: CATSRSGQDTEAFF. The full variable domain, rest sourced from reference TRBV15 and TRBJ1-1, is DAMVIQNPRYQVTQFGKPVTLSCSQTLNHNVMYWYQQKSSQAPKLLFHYYDKDFNNEADTPDNFQSRRPNTSFCFLDIRSPGLGDTAMYLCATSRSGQDTEAFFGQGTRLTVV.